This T cell receptor beta chain was observed in a study of response to subunit inactivated influenza vaccine. Study results and limitations: Authors suggested each seasonal flu vaccination may recruit only limited numbers of new T cells.

The CDR3 is made up of 15 amino acids. Trimming shortened V by 0 bases and J by 5 bases, and 13 bases separated the two germline ends. Germline V gene sequence: CDR1 LGHNA, CDR2 YSLEER. A note on this clonotype: Its antigen is as yet unknown.

TCRdb reprocessed the RT-PCR reads via MiXCR and lists one record per CDR3 protein. The sample records 500,000 to 600,000 distinct CDR3 sequences, 11% to 15% being singletons. Sequences were derived from PBMCs from blood, sampled 11 to 12 days after vaccination. The chain is built from TRBV4-3 and TRBJ2-5, with D perhaps matching TRBD2 (5 bases). This clonotype originated in a middle-aged man who received an inactivated influenza vaccine. DNA of the CDR3: TGCGCCAGCAGCCAAGATGAGGGTAGATTTGAGACCCAGTACTTC. This sequence encodes CASSQDEGRFETQYF.